This TCR beta chain was observed in a study of radiotherapy plus CTLA-4 blockade in lung cancer. Turning to the study itself: Objective responses emerged in 15% to 20% of patients, and roughly 30% attained disease control.

The study gave focal radiation plus ipilimumab CTLA-4 blockade to patients with chemo-refractory metastatic non-small-cell lung cancer. Findings and limits, study-wide: In blood, TCR clones derived from the tumor expanded after radiotherapy plus ipilimumab.

This CDR3 has 15 residues. The ends lost 4 bases at V and 5 bases at J; junction bases unmatched: 11. From germline, CDR1 is SGHNT and CDR2 YYREEE (reference sequence). Assay: immunoSEQ multiplex PCR; the TCRdb copy retains only in-frame clones and omits some. The profile shows around 30,000 clones, around 75% of them singletons. This clone has only one observation. Its antigen is still unknown. The sequence came from a human donor with non-small cell lung cancer that progressed on radiotherapy plus ipilimumab. This specimen consisted of peripheral blood, obtained from a patient treated with radiotherapy plus ipilimumab. V gene TRBV5-4 combines with J gene TRBJ2-7, with 8 bases lining up with TRBD2. The CDR3 is CASSPQGLGTNEQYF. The DNA for the CDR3 is TGTGCCAGCAGCCCCCAGGGACTAGGGACAAACGAGCAGTACTTC.